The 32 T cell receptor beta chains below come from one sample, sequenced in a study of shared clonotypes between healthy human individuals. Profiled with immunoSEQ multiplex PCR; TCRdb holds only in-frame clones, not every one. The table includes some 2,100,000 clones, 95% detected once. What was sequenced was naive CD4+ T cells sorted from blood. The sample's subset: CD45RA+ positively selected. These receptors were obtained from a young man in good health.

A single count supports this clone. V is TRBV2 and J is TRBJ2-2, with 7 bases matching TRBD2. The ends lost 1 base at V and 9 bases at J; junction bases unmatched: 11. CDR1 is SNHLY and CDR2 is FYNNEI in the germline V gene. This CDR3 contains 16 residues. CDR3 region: CASSEGRLAVGRELFF. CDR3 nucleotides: TGTGCCAGCAGTGAAGGGCGCCTAGCGGTGGGCAGGGAGCTGTTTTTT.

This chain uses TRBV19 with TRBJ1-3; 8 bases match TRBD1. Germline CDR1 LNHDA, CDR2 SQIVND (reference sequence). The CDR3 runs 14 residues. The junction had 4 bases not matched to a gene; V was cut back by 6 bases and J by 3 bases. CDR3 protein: CASRTTGGGNTIYF. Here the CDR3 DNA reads TGTGCCAGTAGGACAACAGGGGGTGGAAACACCATATATTTT. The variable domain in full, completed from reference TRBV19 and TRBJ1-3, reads DGGITQSPKYLFRKEGQNVTLSCEQNLNHDAMYWYRQDPGQGLRLIYYSQIVNDFQKGDIAEGYSVSREKKESFPLTVTSAQKNPTAFYLCASRTTGGGNTIYFGEGSWLTVV.

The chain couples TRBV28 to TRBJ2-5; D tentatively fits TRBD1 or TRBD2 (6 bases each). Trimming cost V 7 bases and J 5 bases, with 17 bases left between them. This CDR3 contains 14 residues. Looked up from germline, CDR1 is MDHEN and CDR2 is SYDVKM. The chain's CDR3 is CASTQWGAGETQYF. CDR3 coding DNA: TGTGCCAGCACCCAATGGGGGGCCGGGGAGACCCAGTACTTC.

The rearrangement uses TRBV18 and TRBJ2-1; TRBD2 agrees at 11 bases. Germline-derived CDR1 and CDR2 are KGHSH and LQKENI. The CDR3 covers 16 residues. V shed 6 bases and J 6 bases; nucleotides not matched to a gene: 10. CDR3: CASSHILAGVSNEQFF. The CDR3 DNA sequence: TGTGCCAGCTCCCACATACTAGCGGGAGTATCCAATGAGCAGTTCTTC.

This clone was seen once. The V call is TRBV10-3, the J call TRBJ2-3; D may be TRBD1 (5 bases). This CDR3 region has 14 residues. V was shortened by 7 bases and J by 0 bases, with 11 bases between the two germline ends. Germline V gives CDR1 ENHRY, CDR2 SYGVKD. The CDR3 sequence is CAITLGPSTDTQYF. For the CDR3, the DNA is TGTGCCATCACTTTGGGGCCTAGCACAGATACGCAGTATTTT.

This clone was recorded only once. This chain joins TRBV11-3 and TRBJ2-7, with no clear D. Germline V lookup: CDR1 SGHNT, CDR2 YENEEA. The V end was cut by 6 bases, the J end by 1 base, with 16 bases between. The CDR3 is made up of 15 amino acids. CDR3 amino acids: CASSLRVSDSYEQYF. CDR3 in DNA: TGTGCCAGCAGTTTAAGGGTATCCGATTCCTACGAGCAGTACTTC.

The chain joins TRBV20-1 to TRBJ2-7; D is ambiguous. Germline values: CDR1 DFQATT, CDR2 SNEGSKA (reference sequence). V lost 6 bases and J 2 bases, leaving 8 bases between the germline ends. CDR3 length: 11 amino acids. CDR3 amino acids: CSAWDAYEQYF. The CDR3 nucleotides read TGCAGTGCATGGGATGCCTACGAGCAGTACTTC.

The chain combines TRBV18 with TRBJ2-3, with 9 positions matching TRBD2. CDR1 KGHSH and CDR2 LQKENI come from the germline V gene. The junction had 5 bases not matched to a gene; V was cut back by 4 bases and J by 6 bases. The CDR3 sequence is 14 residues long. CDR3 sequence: CASSQGLAADTQYF. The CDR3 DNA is TGTGCCAGCTCACAGGGACTAGCTGCGGATACGCAGTATTTT.

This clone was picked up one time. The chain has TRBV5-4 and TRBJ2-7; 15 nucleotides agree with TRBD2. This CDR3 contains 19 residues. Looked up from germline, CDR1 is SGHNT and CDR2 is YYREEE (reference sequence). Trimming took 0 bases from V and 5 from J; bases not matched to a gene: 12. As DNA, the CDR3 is TGTGCCAGCAGCTTGGTGTCCACTGGGACTAGCGGGAGGTTTAACGAGCAGTACTTC. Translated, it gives CASSLVSTGTSGRFNEQYF.

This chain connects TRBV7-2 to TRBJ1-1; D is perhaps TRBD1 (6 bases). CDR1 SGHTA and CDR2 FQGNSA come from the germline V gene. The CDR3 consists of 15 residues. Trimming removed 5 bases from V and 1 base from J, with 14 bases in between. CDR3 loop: CASSRKAGANTEAFF. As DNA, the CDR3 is TGTGCCAGCAGCCGCAAGGCAGGGGCGAACACTGAAGCTTTCTTT.

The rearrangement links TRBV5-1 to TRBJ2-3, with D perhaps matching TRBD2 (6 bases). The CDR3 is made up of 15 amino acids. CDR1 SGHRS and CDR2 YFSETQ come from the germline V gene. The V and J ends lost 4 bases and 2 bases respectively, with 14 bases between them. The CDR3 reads CASSRERSFTDTQYF. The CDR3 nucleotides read TGCGCCAGCAGCCGGGAGCGTTCCTTCACAGATACGCAGTATTTT.

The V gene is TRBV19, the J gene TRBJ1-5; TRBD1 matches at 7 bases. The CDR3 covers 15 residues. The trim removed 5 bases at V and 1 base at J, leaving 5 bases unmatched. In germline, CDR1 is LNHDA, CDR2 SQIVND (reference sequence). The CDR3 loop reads CASSEQGESNQPQHF. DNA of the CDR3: TGTGCCAGTAGTGAGCAGGGGGAGAGCAATCAGCCCCAGCATTTT.

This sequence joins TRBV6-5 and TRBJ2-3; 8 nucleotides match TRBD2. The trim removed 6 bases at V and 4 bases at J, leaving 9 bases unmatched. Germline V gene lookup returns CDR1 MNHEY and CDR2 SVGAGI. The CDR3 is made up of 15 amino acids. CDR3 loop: CASRLAGKVADTQYF. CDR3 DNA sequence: TGTGCCAGCAGGTTAGCGGGAAAAGTAGCAGATACGCAGTATTTT.

The CDR3 DNA reads TGTGCCAGCAGCTGGCGGGAGTTCCAAACCGGGGAGCTGTTTTTT. Protein: CASSWREFQTGELFF. The chain couples TRBV7-9 to TRBJ2-2; 7 bases align to TRBD2. CDR3 length equals 15 residues. V lost 4 bases, J lost 5 bases, and 7 bases stayed unmatched. CDR1 and CDR2 (germline): SEHNR, FQNEAQ (reference sequence).

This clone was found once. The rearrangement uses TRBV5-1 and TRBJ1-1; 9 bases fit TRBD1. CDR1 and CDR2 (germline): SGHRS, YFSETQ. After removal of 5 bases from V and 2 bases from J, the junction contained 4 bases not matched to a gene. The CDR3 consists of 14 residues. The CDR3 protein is CASRTDRGNTEAFF. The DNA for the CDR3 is TGCGCCAGCAGGACGGACAGGGGAAACACTGAAGCTTTCTTT. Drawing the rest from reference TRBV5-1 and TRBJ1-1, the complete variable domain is KAGVTQTPRYLIKTRGQQVTLSCSPISGHRSVSWYQQTPGQGLQFLFEYFSETQRNKGNFPGRFSGRQFSNSRSEMNVSTLELGDSALYLCASRTDRGNTEAFFGQGTRLTVV.

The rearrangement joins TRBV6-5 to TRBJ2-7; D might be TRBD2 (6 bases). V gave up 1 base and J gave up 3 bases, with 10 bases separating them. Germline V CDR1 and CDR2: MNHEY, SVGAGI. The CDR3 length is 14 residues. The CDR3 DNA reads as TGTGCCAGCAGTTACTTGGGAGGCAACTACGAGCAGTACTTC. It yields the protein CASSYLGGNYEQYF.

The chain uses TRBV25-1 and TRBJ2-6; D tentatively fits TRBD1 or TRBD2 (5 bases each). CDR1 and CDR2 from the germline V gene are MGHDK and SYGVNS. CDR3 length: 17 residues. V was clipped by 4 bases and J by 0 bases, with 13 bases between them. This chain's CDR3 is CASSAAAGSSGANVLTF. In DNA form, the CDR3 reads TGTGCCAGCAGTGCGGCGGCAGGGAGCTCTGGGGCCAACGTCCTGACTTTC.

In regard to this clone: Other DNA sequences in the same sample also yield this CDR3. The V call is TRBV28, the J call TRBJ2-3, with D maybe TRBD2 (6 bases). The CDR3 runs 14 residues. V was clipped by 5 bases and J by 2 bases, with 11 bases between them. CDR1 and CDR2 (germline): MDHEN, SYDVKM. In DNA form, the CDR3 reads TGTGCCAGCAGTCCCGGGGGATTCACAGATACGCAGTATTTT. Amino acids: CASSPGGFTDTQYF.

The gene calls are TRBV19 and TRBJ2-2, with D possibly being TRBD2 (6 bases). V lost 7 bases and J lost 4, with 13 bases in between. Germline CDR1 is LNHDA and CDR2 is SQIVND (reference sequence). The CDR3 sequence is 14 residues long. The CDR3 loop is CASKEGGSTGELFF. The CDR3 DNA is TGTGCCAGTAAAGAGGGAGGATCCACCGGGGAGCTGTTTTTT.

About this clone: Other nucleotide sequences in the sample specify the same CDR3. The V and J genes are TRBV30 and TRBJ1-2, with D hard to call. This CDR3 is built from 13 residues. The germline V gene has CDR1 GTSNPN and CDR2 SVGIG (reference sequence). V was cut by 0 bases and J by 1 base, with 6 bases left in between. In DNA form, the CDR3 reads TGTGCCTGGAGTGTAAAGGATAACTATGGCTACACCTTC. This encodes CAWSVKDNYGYTF.

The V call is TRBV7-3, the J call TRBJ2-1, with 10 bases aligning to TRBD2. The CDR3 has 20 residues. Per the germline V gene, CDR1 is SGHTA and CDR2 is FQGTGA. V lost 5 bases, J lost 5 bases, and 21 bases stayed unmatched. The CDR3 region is CASSPDDLAGARKANNEQFF. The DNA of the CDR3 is TGTGCCAGCAGCCCCGACGACCTAGCGGGGGCCCGGAAGGCTAACAATGAGCAGTTCTTC.

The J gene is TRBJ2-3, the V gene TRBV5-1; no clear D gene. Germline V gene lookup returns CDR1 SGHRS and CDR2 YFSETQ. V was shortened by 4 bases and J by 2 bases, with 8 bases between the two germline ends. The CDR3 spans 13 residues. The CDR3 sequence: CASSTAHTDTQYF. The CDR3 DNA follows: TGCGCCAGCAGCACGGCCCACACAGATACGCAGTATTTT.

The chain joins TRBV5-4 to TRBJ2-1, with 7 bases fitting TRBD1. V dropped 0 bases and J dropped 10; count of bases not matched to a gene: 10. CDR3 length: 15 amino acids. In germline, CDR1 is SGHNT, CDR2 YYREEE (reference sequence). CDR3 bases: TGTGCCAGCAGCTTGGATACAGGGGATCATCGAGAGCAGTTCTTC. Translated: CASSLDTGDHREQFF. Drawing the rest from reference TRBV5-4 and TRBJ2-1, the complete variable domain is ETGVTQSPTHLIKTRGQQVTLRCSSQSGHNTVSWYQQALGQGPQFIFQYYREEENGRGNFPPRFSGLQFPNYSSELNVNALELDDSALYLCASSLDTGDHREQFFGPGTRLTVL.

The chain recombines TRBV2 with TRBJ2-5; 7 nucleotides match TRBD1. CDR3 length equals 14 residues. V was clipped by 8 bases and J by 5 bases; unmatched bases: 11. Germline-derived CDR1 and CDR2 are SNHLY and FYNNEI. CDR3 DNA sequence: TGTGCCAGCGGGCGGACAGGTACGCGGGAGACCCAGTACTTC. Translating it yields CASGRTGTRETQYF.

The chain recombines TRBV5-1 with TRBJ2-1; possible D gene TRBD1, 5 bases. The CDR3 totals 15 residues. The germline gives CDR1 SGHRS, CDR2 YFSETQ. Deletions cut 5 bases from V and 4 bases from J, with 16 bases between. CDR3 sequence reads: CASSKDRGEYNEQFF. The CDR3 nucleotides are TGCGCCAGCAGTAAGGATAGGGGCGAATACAATGAGCAGTTCTTC.

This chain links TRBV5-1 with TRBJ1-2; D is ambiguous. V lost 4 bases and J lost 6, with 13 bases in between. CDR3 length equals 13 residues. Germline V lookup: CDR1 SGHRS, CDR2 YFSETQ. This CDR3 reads CASSPGPNDGYTF. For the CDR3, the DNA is TGCGCCAGCAGCCCCGGGCCAAACGATGGCTACACCTTC.

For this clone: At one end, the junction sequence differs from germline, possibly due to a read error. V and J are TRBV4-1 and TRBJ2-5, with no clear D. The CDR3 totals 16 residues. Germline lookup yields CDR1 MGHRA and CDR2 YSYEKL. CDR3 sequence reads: CASSPSPSRAQGTQYF. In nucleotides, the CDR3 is TGCGCCAGCAGCCCCTCCCCATCAAGGGCCCAAGGGACCCAGTACTTC.

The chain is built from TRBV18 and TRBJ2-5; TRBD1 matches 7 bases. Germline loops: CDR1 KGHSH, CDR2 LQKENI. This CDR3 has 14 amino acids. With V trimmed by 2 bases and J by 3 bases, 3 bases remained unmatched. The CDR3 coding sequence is TGTGCCAGCTCACCAAACGGACAGGAAGAGACCCAGTACTTC. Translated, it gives CASSPNGQEETQYF. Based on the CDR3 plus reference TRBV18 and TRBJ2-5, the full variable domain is NAGVMQNPRHLVRRRGQEARLRCSPMKGHSHVYWYRQLPEEGLKFMVYLQKENIIDESGMPKERFSAEFPKEGPSILRIQQVVRGDSAAYFCASSPNGQEETQYFGPGTRLLVL.

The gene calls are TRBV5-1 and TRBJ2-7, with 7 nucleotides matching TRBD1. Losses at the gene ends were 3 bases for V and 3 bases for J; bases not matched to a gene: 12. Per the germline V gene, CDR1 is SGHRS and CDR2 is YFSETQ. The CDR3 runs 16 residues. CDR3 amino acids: CASSSTPRDRSYEQYF. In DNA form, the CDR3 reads TGCGCCAGCAGCTCAACTCCCCGGGACAGAAGCTACGAGCAGTACTTC.

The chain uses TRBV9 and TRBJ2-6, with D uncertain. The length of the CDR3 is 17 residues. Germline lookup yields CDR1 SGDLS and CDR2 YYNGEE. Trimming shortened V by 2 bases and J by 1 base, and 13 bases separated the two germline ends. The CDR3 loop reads CASSVVDGGSGANVLTF. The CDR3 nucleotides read TGTGCCAGCAGCGTTGTGGACGGTGGATCTGGGGCCAACGTCCTGACTTTC.

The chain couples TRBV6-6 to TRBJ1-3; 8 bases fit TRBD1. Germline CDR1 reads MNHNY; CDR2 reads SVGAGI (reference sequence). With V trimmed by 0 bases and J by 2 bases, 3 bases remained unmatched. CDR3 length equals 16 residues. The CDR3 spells CASSYSMDRAGNTIYF. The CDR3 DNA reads TGTGCCAGCAGTTACTCGATGGACAGGGCTGGAAACACCATATATTTT.

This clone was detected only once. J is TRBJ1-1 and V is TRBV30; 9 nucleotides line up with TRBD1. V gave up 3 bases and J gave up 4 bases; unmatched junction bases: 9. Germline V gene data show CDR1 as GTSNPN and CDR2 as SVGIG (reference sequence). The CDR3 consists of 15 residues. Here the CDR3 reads CAWREKDRGITEAFF. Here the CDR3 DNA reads TGTGCCTGGAGAGAAAAGGACAGGGGTATCACTGAAGCTTTCTTT.